Shown below are 23 T cell receptor beta chains from a single sample sequenced in a study of T cell responses to AZD1222 COVID-19 vaccine. Only in-frame clones appear in the TCRdb table, and some are missing; sequencing was by immunoSEQ multiplex PCR. The sample records about 170,000 clones, around 90% being singletons. The specimen was peripheral blood, collected on day 0 of AZD1222 vaccination. Every receptor here comes from an adult in good health.

The gene calls are TRBV24-1 and TRBJ2-4; no definite D call. The CDR3 has 14 residues. V was trimmed by 1 base and J by 6 bases, leaving 9 bases between them. Per germline, CDR1 KGHDR and CDR2 SFDVKD. The CDR3 DNA follows: TGTGCCACCAGTGATTTTCTGAACGCAAACATTCAGTACTTC. Translated, it gives CATSDFLNANIQYF.

On this clone itself: Other DNA sequences in this sample translate to the same CDR3. The chain has TRBV19 and TRBJ1-5, with 7 bases lining up with TRBD1. The germline V gene encodes CDR1 LNHDA and CDR2 SQIVND (reference sequence). The CDR3 extends over 15 amino acids. Trimming at V came to 6 bases and at J to 3 bases, leaving 8 bases not matched to a gene. This CDR3 is CASRTTGTANQPQHF. The CDR3 bases are TGTGCCAGTAGAACAACCGGGACAGCCAATCAGCCCCAGCATTTT.

This chain connects TRBV9 to TRBJ2-3, with TRBD1 matching over 7 bases. The CDR3 consists of 17 residues. J lost 4 bases, V lost 2 bases, and 13 bases had no gene match. Per germline, CDR1 SGDLS and CDR2 YYNGEE. The CDR3 reads CASSVTPRQGKADTQYF. DNA of the CDR3: TGTGCCAGCAGCGTGACCCCCCGACAGGGTAAGGCAGATACGCAGTATTTT.

The CDR3 DNA sequence: TGTGCCAGCAGCTTATTAGCAGGGTGGTACGAGCAGTACTTC. It translates to CASSLLAGWYEQYF. This chain connects TRBV7-2 to TRBJ2-7; a weak D match, TRBD1 (5 bases). The CDR3 contains 14 residues. Trimming removed 2 bases at V and 4 bases at J, with 12 bases between. The V gene's germline CDR1 is SGHTA and CDR2 FQGNSA.

This chain connects TRBV7-9 to TRBJ1-2, with D possibly matching TRBD1 (5 bases). Germline V gives CDR1 SEHNR, CDR2 FQNEAQ (reference sequence). The CDR3 extends over 13 amino acids. Deletions cut 5 bases from V and 8 bases from J, with 15 bases between. The CDR3 nucleotides are TGTGCCAGCAGCCAAGCCGGGGGAGAAGGCTACACCTTC. The encoded protein is CASSQAGGEGYTF.

The chain uses TRBV19 and TRBJ1-5; 9 bases agree with TRBD1. The junction had 10 bases not matched to a gene; V was cut back by 5 bases and J by 8 bases. CDR3 length equals 15 residues. Germline values: CDR1 LNHDA, CDR2 SQIVND (reference sequence). The CDR3 region is CASSPRQGVSEPQHF. CDR3 nucleotides: TGTGCCAGTAGTCCAAGACAGGGGGTCTCGGAGCCCCAGCATTTT. Drawing the rest from reference TRBV19 and TRBJ1-5, the complete variable domain is DGGITQSPKYLFRKEGQNVTLSCEQNLNHDAMYWYRQDPGQGLRLIYYSQIVNDFQKGDIAEGYSVSREKKESFPLTVTSAQKNPTAFYLCASSPRQGVSEPQHFGDGTRLSIL.

This clone was counted many times. The V gene is TRBV5-1, the J gene TRBJ1-2; a weak D match, TRBD1 (5 bases). The V end lost 1 base, the J end lost 6 bases, and 13 bases lay between the germline ends. The germline CDR1 and CDR2 sequences are SGHRS and YFSETQ. The CDR3 runs to 14 residues. The CDR3: CASSLLLGEDGYTF. For the CDR3, the DNA is TGCGCCAGCAGCTTGTTGTTGGGGGAAGATGGCTACACCTTC.

V gene TRBV7-8 combines with J gene TRBJ1-1; 9 bases are shared with TRBD1. CDR3 length equals 15 residues. Per germline, CDR1 SGHVS and CDR2 FQNEAQ. Trimming cost V 1 base and J 4 bases; bases outside gene matches: 4. CDR3 sequence reads: CASSLGTGETTEAFF. The CDR3 region has the DNA TGTGCCAGCAGCTTAGGGACAGGGGAAACCACTGAAGCTTTCTTT.

The count of this clone is one. The chain has TRBV11-2 and TRBJ1-5; 7 bases agree with TRBD1. The CDR3 is made up of 15 amino acids. V lost 4 bases to trimming and J lost 5 bases; unmatched junction nucleotides: 8. CDR1 and CDR2 from the germline V gene are SGHAT and FQNNGV. CDR3 sequence: CASSSPDRSYQPQHF. CDR3 coding DNA: TGTGCCAGCAGCTCCCCGGACAGGTCGTATCAGCCCCAGCATTTT. The full variable domain, its missing parts supplied by reference TRBV11-2 and TRBJ1-5, is EAGVAQSPRYKIIEKRQSVAFWCNPISGHATLYWYQQILGQGPKLLIQFQNNGVVDDSQLPKDRFSAERLKGVDSTLKIQPAKLEDSAVYLCASSSPDRSYQPQHFGDGTRLSIL.

The chain joins TRBV12-2 to TRBJ1-6. TRBV12-2 is flagged as a pseudogene. The CDR3 loop spans 16 amino acids. The CDR3 sequence: CASRSWGAWHNSPLHF. As DNA, the CDR3 is TGTGCAAGTCGCTCATGGGGGGCCTGGCATAATTCACCCCTCCACTTT.

The rearrangement uses TRBV28 and TRBJ2-3; 15 nucleotides agree with TRBD2. The CDR3 loop spans 16 amino acids. J gave up 5 bases and V 5 bases, and 5 bases lay outside the gene matches. Looked up from germline, CDR1 is MDHEN and CDR2 is SYDVKM. CDR3 sequence: CASSHGTSGRRDTQYF. CDR3 coding DNA: TGTGCCAGCAGTCACGGGACTAGCGGGAGGAGAGATACGCAGTATTTT. The complete variable domain, with remaining parts taken from reference TRBV28 and TRBJ2-3, reads DVKVTQSSRYLVKRTGEKVFLECVQDMDHENMFWYRQDPGLGLRLIYFSYDVKMKEKGDIPEGYSVSREKKERFSLILESASTNQTSMYLCASSHGTSGRRDTQYFGPGTRLTVL.

The chain joins TRBV7-9 to TRBJ2-2; unclear D gene. The CDR3 spans 14 residues. Trimming pared 4 bases from V and 1 base from J, leaving 7 bases between. The germline CDR1 and CDR2 sequences are SEHNR and FQNEAQ (reference sequence). CDR3 amino acids: CASSSGVNTGELFF. The CDR3 nucleotides are TGTGCCAGCAGCTCAGGAGTGAACACCGGGGAGCTGTTTTTT.

The chain joins TRBV5-1 to TRBJ2-1; 8 bases line up with TRBD1. Per the germline V gene, CDR1 is SGHRS and CDR2 is YFSETQ. Losses at the gene ends were 4 bases for V and 4 bases for J; bases not matched to a gene: 7. The CDR3 is 15 residues long. The CDR3 coding sequence is TGCGCCAGCAGCAAGGACAGGGAAGAATACAATGAGCAGTTCTTC. Translating it yields CASSKDREEYNEQFF.

The V call is TRBV7-6, the J call TRBJ1-1, with no clear D. Germline CDR1 is SGHVS and CDR2 is FNYEAQ. Trimming took off 4 bases at V and 3 bases at J, with 9 bases between the two ends. The CDR3 has 13 residues. This CDR3 reads CASSSNGDTEAFF. In DNA form, the CDR3 reads TGTGCCAGCAGCTCCAACGGGGACACTGAAGCTTTCTTT.

The V call is TRBV11-2, the J call TRBJ2-7; 12 bases agree with TRBD2. Germline values: CDR1 SGHAT, CDR2 FQNNGV. Trimming at V came to 4 bases and at J to 0 bases, leaving 4 bases not matched to a gene. The CDR3 totals 16 residues. The CDR3 loop is CASSSQTSGSSYEQYF. The CDR3 DNA follows: TGTGCCAGCAGCTCCCAGACTAGCGGGAGCTCCTACGAGCAGTACTTC.

V is TRBV13 and J is TRBJ2-7; 13 bases map to TRBD2. Trimming cost V 5 bases and J 6 bases; bases outside gene matches: 4. Germline loops: CDR1 PRHDT, CDR2 FYEKMQ (reference sequence). CDR3 size: 14 residues. The CDR3 DNA is TGTGCCAGCAGCGCCGGACTAGCGGGGGTCGAGCAGTACGTC. Its protein is CASSAGLAGVEQYV.

The chain has TRBV6-5 and TRBJ1-4; no clear D. V lost 8 bases, J lost 7 bases, and 20 bases lay in between. Germline V gene sequence: CDR1 MNHEY, CDR2 SVGAGI. CDR3 length: 15 residues. CDR3 sequence: CASVIDVMASEKLFF. Here the CDR3 DNA reads TGTGCCAGCGTAATAGACGTTATGGCCTCTGAAAAACTGTTTTTT.

The chain has TRBV13 and TRBJ2-1; D tentatively fits TRBD1 or TRBD2 (5 bases each). Trimming stripped 5 bases from V and 2 bases from J, with 13 bases between. The CDR3 is 15 residues long. Germline V CDR1 and CDR2: PRHDT, FYEKMQ (reference sequence). This CDR3 is CASSPTKGPYNEQFF. The CDR3, as DNA: TGTGCCAGCAGCCCGACGAAGGGACCCTACAATGAGCAGTTCTTC.

V gene TRBV7-2 combines with J gene TRBJ2-7; 10 nucleotides line up with TRBD2. CDR1 is SGHTA, CDR2 FQGNSA, per germline. There are 17 residues in the CDR3. The ends lost 4 bases at V and 6 bases at J; junction bases unmatched: 15. The CDR3 region is CASSSLITSGNSGEQYF. The CDR3 bases are TGTGCCAGCAGCTCGTTAATAACTAGCGGGAATTCGGGCGAGCAGTACTTC.

The rearrangement joins TRBV30 to TRBJ1-2, with 7 bases aligning to TRBD1. This CDR3 is 17 amino acids long. Germline trimming cut 1 base from V and 4 bases from J; bases unmatched to any gene: 15. The germline V gene has CDR1 GTSNPN and CDR2 SVGIG (reference sequence). CDR3 protein: CAWSGMGQGGRAYGYTF. CDR3 nucleotide sequence: TGTGCCTGGAGTGGGATGGGCCAGGGGGGAAGAGCCTATGGCTACACCTTC.

This chain connects TRBV4-3 to TRBJ1-2; D possibly corresponds to TRBD1 (5 bases). V was cut by 3 bases and J by 2 bases, with 10 bases left in between. Germline-derived CDR1 and CDR2 are LGHNA and YSLEER. CDR3 length: 14 residues. CDR3 amino acids: CASSQAAGNYGYTF. For the CDR3, the DNA is TGCGCCAGCAGCCAGGCCGCAGGGAACTATGGCTACACCTTC.

This chain connects TRBV28 to TRBJ1-2; perhaps TRBD1 as D (6 bases). The CDR3 spans 13 residues. Per germline, CDR1 MDHEN and CDR2 SYDVKM. V lost 7 bases and J lost 3, with 12 bases in between. DNA for the CDR3: TGTGCCAGCACCCCGACAGGTCACTATGGCTACACCTTC. It yields the protein CASTPTGHYGYTF.

The chain recombines TRBV11-2 with TRBJ2-3; D is ambiguous. This CDR3 has 14 amino acids. Germline V lookup: CDR1 SGHAT, CDR2 FQNNGV. V was clipped by 3 bases and J by 0 bases, with 7 bases between them. DNA for the CDR3: TGTGCCAGCAGCTTCGAAGATAGCACAGATACGCAGTATTTT. Encoded protein: CASSFEDSTDTQYF.